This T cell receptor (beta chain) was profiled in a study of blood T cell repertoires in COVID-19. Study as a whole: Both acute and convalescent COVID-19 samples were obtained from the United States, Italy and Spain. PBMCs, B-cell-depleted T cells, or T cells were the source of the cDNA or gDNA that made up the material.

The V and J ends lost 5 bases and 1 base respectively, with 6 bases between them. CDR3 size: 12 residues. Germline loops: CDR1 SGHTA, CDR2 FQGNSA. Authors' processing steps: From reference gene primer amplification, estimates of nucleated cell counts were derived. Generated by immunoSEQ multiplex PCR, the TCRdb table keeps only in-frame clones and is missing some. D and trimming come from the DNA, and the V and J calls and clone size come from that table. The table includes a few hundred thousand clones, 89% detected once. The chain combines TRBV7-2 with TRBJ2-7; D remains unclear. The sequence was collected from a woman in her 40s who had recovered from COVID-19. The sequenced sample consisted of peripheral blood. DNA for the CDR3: TGTGCCAGCAGCCCCGTATCCTACGAGCAGTACTTC. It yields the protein CASSPVSYEQYF.